The 20 T cell receptor beta chains in this list originate from one sample, sequenced in a study of blood T cell repertoires in COVID-19. Only in-frame clones appear in the TCRdb table, and some are missing; sequencing was by immunoSEQ multiplex PCR. The sample includes some 130,000 clones, 90% of them seen just once. Sequencing was performed on peripheral blood. The receptor source for this set is a man between 50 and 59 years old with active COVID-19.

The rearrangement uses TRBV6-5 and TRBJ1-1; 7 bases are shared with TRBD1. J gave up 3 bases and V 4 bases, and 8 bases lay outside the gene matches. CDR1 and CDR2 from the germline V gene are MNHEY and SVGAGI. This CDR3 contains 15 residues. DNA of the CDR3: TGTGCCAGCAGTTCCCCAGGGGGAGGTGACACTGAAGCTTTCTTT. Residues: CASSSPGGGDTEAFF.

This rearrangement joins TRBV18 to TRBJ1-3; TRBD1 matches 12 bases. The CDR3 extends over 16 amino acids. CDR1 is KGHSH, CDR2 LQKENI, per germline. Losses at the gene ends were 3 bases for V and 1 base for J; bases not matched to a gene: 1. Here the CDR3 DNA reads TGTGCCAGCTCACCGGGACAGGGGGCGTCTGGAAACACCATATATTTT. This gives the protein CASSPGQGASGNTIYF.

This clone has more than one count but fewer than ten. The gene calls are TRBV5-6 and TRBJ2-7, with D possibly matching TRBD2 (6 bases). CDR1 is SGHDT, CDR2 YYEEEE, per germline. The CDR3 spans 14 residues. The V and J ends lost 3 bases and 0 bases respectively, with 10 bases between them. CDR3 loop: CASSSGGDSYEQYF. In DNA, the CDR3 is TGTGCCAGCAGCTCGGGCGGGGACTCCTACGAGCAGTACTTC.

This clone was picked up one time. This chain connects TRBV3-1 (or the pseudogene TRBV3-2) to TRBJ2-1; 9 bases agree with TRBD2. The CDR3 runs to 16 residues. Trimming took 1 base from V and 8 from J; bases not matched to a gene: 9. CDR1 is LGHDT, CDR2 YNNKEL, per germline (reference sequence). CDR3: CASSQVRLAGPHEQFF. In nucleotides, the CDR3 is TGTGCCAGCAGCCAAGTTCGGCTAGCGGGACCCCATGAGCAGTTCTTC.

The rearrangement joins TRBV5-1 to TRBJ1-1; 9 bases are shared with TRBD1. The CDR3 is 14 residues long. In germline, CDR1 is SGHRS, CDR2 YFSETQ. The ends lost 4 bases at V and 5 bases at J; junction bases unmatched: 6. The CDR3 here is CASSPDRGETEAFF. The CDR3, as DNA: TGCGCCAGCAGCCCGGACAGGGGTGAAACTGAAGCTTTCTTT.

This CDR3 reads CASSYGVGEAFF. The DNA for the CDR3 is TGTGCCAGCAGCTACGGGGTGGGTGAAGCTTTCTTT. V gene TRBV3-1 (or the pseudogene TRBV3-2) combines with J gene TRBJ1-1; D not certain. The V end was cut by 5 bases, the J end by 7 bases, with 11 bases between. The CDR3 runs 12 residues. Germline values: CDR1 LGHDT, CDR2 YNNKEL (reference sequence).

J is TRBJ2-5 and V is TRBV9, with TRBD2 identical over 7 bases. Trimming removed 0 bases from V and 10 bases from J; junction bases left unmatched: 18. This CDR3 comprises 17 residues. Looked up from germline, CDR1 is SGDLS and CDR2 is YYNGEE. CDR3 nucleotide sequence: TGTGCCAGCAGCGTAGCTAGCGGCCTTGGTTGGGAAGTTGGCCAGTACTTC. It translates to CASSVASGLGWEVGQYF. Full variable domain (rest looked up from reference TRBV9 and TRBJ2-5): DSGVTQTPKHLITATGQRVTLRCSPRSGDLSVYWYQQSLDQGLQFLIQYYNGEERAKGNILERFSAQQFPDLHSELNLSSLELGDSALYFCASSVASGLGWEVGQYFGPGTRLLVL.

V usage is TRBV5-4 and J usage is TRBJ1-4, with D uncertain. V was clipped by 7 bases and J by 0 bases, with 7 bases between them. The CDR3 is 13 amino acids. Germline V gives CDR1 SGHNT, CDR2 YYREEE (reference sequence). CDR3 in amino acids: CASATATNEKLFF. CDR3 sequence (DNA): TGTGCCAGCGCGACTGCAACTAATGAAAAACTGTTTTTT.

To note about this clone: Other nucleotide sequences from this sample produce the same CDR3. This chain joins TRBV6-5 and TRBJ2-5; TRBD1 aligns across 8 bases. CDR1 MNHEY and CDR2 SVGAGI come from the germline V gene. This CDR3 region has 13 residues. Trimming cost V 6 bases and J 5 bases; bases outside gene matches: 5. CDR3 nucleotide sequence: TGTGCCAGCAGCCGGACAGGGAAGGAGACCCAGTACTTC. Translated: CASSRTGKETQYF.

Only one count was recorded for this clone. The J gene is TRBJ2-1, the V gene TRBV3-1 (or the pseudogene TRBV3-2); 7 bases match TRBD2. The CDR3 consists of 14 residues. Unmatched junction bases numbered 5, after V lost 4 bases and J lost 5 bases. Germline V lookup: CDR1 LGHDT, CDR2 YNNKEL (reference sequence). The CDR3 DNA is TGTGCCAGCAGCCTCGGGACTACTCACAATGAGCAGTTCTTC. The encoded protein is CASSLGTTHNEQFF.

This rearrangement joins TRBV12-3 or TRBV12-4 to TRBJ2-3, with 7 bases identical to TRBD1. The CDR3 loop spans 13 amino acids. V was clipped by 10 bases and J by 5 bases; unmatched bases: 9. The CDR3 spells CATGPNRGDTQYF. CDR3 in DNA: TGTGCCACCGGCCCCAACAGGGGAGATACGCAGTATTTT.

The chain recombines TRBV24-1 with TRBJ2-2; unclear D gene. The CDR3 has 11 residues. V lost 7 bases and J lost 7, with 6 bases in between. Germline CDR1 is KGHDR and CDR2 is SFDVKD. The CDR3 DNA sequence: TGTGCCACCAGCCAGTTCGGGGAGCTGTTTTTT. It codes for CATSQFGELFF.

This rearrangement joins TRBV5-6 to TRBJ1-4; 9 nucleotides align to TRBD1. V gave up 6 bases and J gave up 8 bases; unmatched junction bases: 5. The CDR3 is 13 residues long. Germline assignment: CDR1 SGHDT and CDR2 YYEEEE. The chain's CDR3 is CASTGQGREKLFF. The CDR3 coding sequence is TGTGCCAGCACGGGACAGGGTAGGGAAAAACTGTTTTTT.

V is TRBV7-9 and J is TRBJ2-1; 8 positions match TRBD2. This CDR3 contains 13 residues. V gave up 8 bases and J gave up 7 bases; unmatched junction bases: 7. CDR1 and CDR2 (germline): SEHNR, FQNEAQ (reference sequence). This CDR3 is CASRGGRINEQFF. The CDR3 nucleotides are TGTGCCAGCCGCGGCGGGAGGATAAATGAGCAGTTCTTC.

The chain has TRBV6-6 and TRBJ2-1; TRBD2 aligns across 8 bases. The CDR3 runs 16 residues. CDR1 is MNHNY and CDR2 is SVGAGI in the germline V gene (reference sequence). V lost 2 bases and J lost 0; bases outside the gene matches: 3. CDR3 region: CASSYPGGDSYNEQFF. CDR3 nucleotide sequence: TGTGCCAGCAGTTACCCGGGGGGGGACTCCTACAATGAGCAGTTCTTC.

This clone was found once. The chain employs TRBV7-2 and TRBJ2-7; 7 nucleotides match TRBD1. Looked up from germline, CDR1 is SGHTA and CDR2 is FQGNSA. V dropped 5 bases and J dropped 2; count of bases not matched to a gene: 9. The CDR3 totals 15 residues. The CDR3 region has the DNA TGTGCCAGCAGCCAGGCCGGAGACAGGGCCTACGAGCAGTACTTC. Encoded protein: CASSQAGDRAYEQYF.

This clone was detected once. The chain joins TRBV19 to TRBJ1-5; a weak D match, TRBD1 (5 bases). This CDR3 is 14 amino acids long. Trimming cost V 8 bases and J 1 base, with 12 bases left between them. Germline V gives CDR1 LNHDA, CDR2 SQIVND (reference sequence). This CDR3 reads CASGRGGSNQPQHF. In nucleotides, the CDR3 is TGTGCCAGTGGACGGGGGGGGAGCAATCAGCCCCAGCATTTT.

The chain employs TRBV5-8 and TRBJ2-5, with TRBD1 identical over 12 bases. There are 17 residues in the CDR3. The V segment lost 3 bases and the J segment 4 bases; nucleotides outside the gene matches: 10. Germline assignment: CDR1 SGHTS and CDR2 YDEGEE. The CDR3 here is CASSSPGTGGRRETQYF. CDR3 nucleotide sequence: TGTGCCAGCAGCTCACCCGGGACAGGGGGCCGCCGAGAGACCCAGTACTTC. Variable domain in full (rest from reference TRBV5-8 and TRBJ2-5): EAGVTQSPTHLIKTRGQQATLRCSPISGHTSVYWYQQALGLGLQFLLWYDEGEERNRGNFPPRFSGRQFPNYSSELNVNALELEDSALYLCASSSPGTGGRRETQYFGPGTRLLVL.

This clone was counted once. This CDR3 reads CASSPAGGGQETQYF. The CDR3 nucleotides read TGTGCCAGCAGCCCAGCGGGGGGAGGCCAAGAGACCCAGTACTTC. This rearrangement joins TRBV7-9 to TRBJ2-5, with TRBD2 matching 9 bases. The junction had 5 bases not matched to a gene; V was cut back by 5 bases and J by 1 base. The CDR3 consists of 15 residues. Germline V gene sequence: CDR1 SEHNR, CDR2 FQNEAQ (reference sequence).

With respect to this clone: Other DNA sequences in this sample translate to the same CDR3. This chain connects TRBV5-1 to TRBJ1-2; D call uncertain. The CDR3 has 13 residues. The germline V gene has CDR1 SGHRS and CDR2 YFSETQ. V was clipped by 0 bases and J by 7 bases, with 10 bases between them. CDR3 DNA: TGCGCCAGCAGCTTGGCCGGAGAAGGTGGCTACACCTTC. Its translation is CASSLAGEGGYTF.